This T cell receptor beta chain was captured by sequencing in a study of blood T cell repertoires in COVID-19. Study in general: Samples of COVID-19 (acute and convalescent) were obtained from the United States, Italy and Spain.

Only in-frame clones appear in the TCRdb table, and some are missing; sequencing was by immunoSEQ multiplex PCR. The repertoire holds about 14,000 clones, with roughly 87% as singletons. Germline CDR1 reads SGHTA; CDR2 reads FQGNSA. V was trimmed by 1 base and J by 0 bases, leaving 9 bases between them. The CDR3 totals 15 residues. The chain couples TRBV7-2 to TRBJ2-5; TRBD1 is a possible D gene (5 bases). Sequencing was performed on peripheral blood. This receptor was taken from a human donor in a cohort sampled during active COVID-19. CDR3 protein: CASSLGWGNQETQYF. Here the CDR3 DNA reads TGTGCCAGCAGCTTAGGCTGGGGCAACCAAGAGACCCAGTACTTC.